Listed here are 2 T cell receptor beta chains from one sample, sequenced in a study of control samples from healthy donors and cancer patients (dated by TCRdb to the early 2020s). Library construction relied on the immunoSEQ multiplex PCR assay. Not all clones reach the TCRdb copy of this immuneACCESS table, which keeps in-frame sequences only. Checked studies attribute under half of the gap to unresolved V genes and leave the rest unexplained. The sample table shows approximately 150,000 clones, and more than 90% are seen once. 2% to 2.5% of the sample is held by the ten biggest clonotypes. What was sequenced was blood. The origin of the receptors is a woman aged 35 to 49 in good health.

The chain employs TRBV24-1 and TRBJ2-4; D is undetermined. Germline V CDR1 and CDR2: KGHDR, SFDVKD. The CDR3 length is 16 residues. V shed 4 bases and J shed 2 bases, with 14 bases lying between them. The CDR3 spells CATSDIIWVTKNIQYF. The CDR3 DNA is TGTGCCACCAGTGACATAATATGGGTGACCAAAAACATTCAGTACTTC.

The chain employs TRBV2 and TRBJ2-5, with unresolved D. CDR3 length equals 13 residues. Deletions cut 1 base from V and 5 bases from J, with 8 bases between. In germline, CDR1 is SNHLY, CDR2 FYNNEI. The CDR3 loop is CASSEGIGETQYF. CDR3 nucleotides: TGTGCCAGCAGTGAAGGAATTGGGGAGACCCAGTACTTC. Filled out from reference TRBV2 and TRBJ2-5, the complete variable domain reads EPEVTQTPSHQVTQMGQEVILRCVPISNHLYFYWYRQILGQKVEFLVSFYNNEISEKSEIFDDQFSVERPDGSNFTLKIRSTKLEDSAMYFCASSEGIGETQYFGPGTRLLVL.